Listed here are 20 T cell receptor beta chains from one sample, sequenced in a study of T cells after posttransplantation cyclophosphamide. Method: immunoSEQ multiplex PCR; TCRdb's copy keeps in-frame clones and lacks some. The sample consists of about 66,000 clones, 93% of them appearing once. Sequenced input: PBMCs. The receptors shown here come from a young woman in good health and a related stem cell transplant donor.

The chain combines TRBV5-1 with TRBJ1-1, with D possibly being TRBD1 (5 bases). This CDR3 spans 14 amino acids. Germline V gene data show CDR1 as SGHRS and CDR2 as YFSETQ. V dropped 0 bases and J dropped 4 bases, with 10 bases sitting between them. CDR3 residues: CASSLVGRVTEAFF. The CDR3 nucleotides are TGCGCCAGCAGCTTGGTGGGCAGGGTCACTGAAGCTTTCTTT.

The rearrangement uses TRBV5-1 and TRBJ2-3, with 11 bases matching TRBD2. The CDR3 has 16 amino acids. From germline, CDR1 is SGHRS and CDR2 YFSETQ. V was clipped by 0 bases and J by 4 bases; unmatched bases: 4. The CDR3 DNA sequence: TGCGCCAGCAGCTTGGCACCGGGACTAGCGGCAGATACGCAGTATTTT. Amino acids: CASSLAPGLAADTQYF. The full variable domain, in which reference TRBV5-1 and TRBJ2-3 provide the parts outside the CDR3, is KAGVTQTPRYLIKTRGQQVTLSCSPISGHRSVSWYQQTPGQGLQFLFEYFSETQRNKGNFPGRFSGRQFSNSRSEMNVSTLELGDSALYLCASSLAPGLAADTQYFGPGTRLTVL.

The J gene is TRBJ2-3, the V gene TRBV15, with D tentatively TRBD2 (7 bases). The CDR3 is made up of 19 amino acids. The germline gives CDR1 LNHNV, CDR2 YYDKDF (reference sequence). V was cut by 3 bases and J by 2 bases, with 24 bases left in between. DNA of the CDR3: TGTGCCACCAGCAGCGGTAGAATGGCGGGGGCTCGATTCACAGATACGCAGTATTTT. Its translation is CATSSGRMAGARFTDTQYF.

The chain uses TRBV25-1 and TRBJ2-1, with 12 bases aligning to TRBD1. CDR3 size: 16 residues. The J segment lost 10 bases and the V segment lost 4 bases, leaving 11 bases of the junction unmatched. CDR1 is MGHDK and CDR2 is SYGVNS in the germline V gene. The CDR3 coding sequence is TGTGCCAGCAGTGTGGCCGCCGGGACAGGGGGCGGGGAGCAGTTCTTC. Translating it yields CASSVAAGTGGGEQFF.

The count of this clone is one. The chain has TRBV14 and TRBJ2-2; 7 nucleotides line up with TRBD1. The germline gives CDR1 SGHDN, CDR2 FVKESK. V dropped 4 bases and J dropped 3; count of bases not matched to a gene: 5. The CDR3 consists of 15 residues. The CDR3 reads CASSPGTVYTGELFF. For the CDR3, the DNA is TGTGCCAGCAGCCCCGGGACAGTTTACACCGGGGAGCTGTTTTTT.

The CDR3 protein is CASSQGQRNQPQHF. CDR3 nucleotide sequence: TGTGCCAGTAGTCAGGGACAGAGGAATCAGCCCCAGCATTTT. This chain links TRBV19 with TRBJ1-5; TRBD1 matches 7 bases. The CDR3 covers 14 residues. Trimming at V came to 5 bases and at J to 4 bases, leaving 5 bases not matched to a gene. Per germline, CDR1 LNHDA and CDR2 SQIVND (reference sequence).

This clone was seen a single time. This chain links TRBV28 with TRBJ2-7; 7 bases are shared with TRBD1. J lost 5 bases, V lost 4 bases, and 5 bases had no gene match. The CDR3 loop spans 13 amino acids. Germline V gene data show CDR1 as MDHEN and CDR2 as SYDVKM. Here the CDR3 reads CASSSGQVNEQYF. CDR3 DNA: TGTGCCAGCAGTTCTGGACAGGTCAACGAGCAGTACTTC.

The rearrangement joins TRBV9 to TRBJ1-6, with D possibly TRBD1 on 5 matching bases. Germline V gene lookup returns CDR1 SGDLS and CDR2 YYNGEE. The ends were cut back, 4 bases at V and 9 bases at J, with 17 bases in the middle. The CDR3 is 15 residues long. CDR3 residues: CASSLSGAPASPLHF. The CDR3 DNA reads as TGTGCCAGCAGCCTCTCCGGGGCGCCAGCTTCACCCCTCCACTTT.

The chain employs TRBV6-4 and TRBJ2-7; 11 bases agree with TRBD1. The CDR3 loop spans 14 amino acids. J was trimmed by 7 bases and V by 6 bases; bases with no gene match: 8. Germline-derived CDR1 and CDR2 are MRHNA and SNTAGT. Here the CDR3 reads CASSEGQGANEQYF. Here the CDR3 DNA reads TGTGCCAGCAGCGAAGGACAGGGGGCGAATGAGCAGTACTTC.

V gene TRBV14 combines with J gene TRBJ2-5, with D possibly being TRBD1 or TRBD2 (5 bases each). V lost 4 bases and J lost 5, with 20 bases in between. The germline V gene has CDR1 SGHDN and CDR2 FVKESK. CDR3 length: 16 amino acids. The CDR3 reads CASSPRGGRPRETQYF. The CDR3 DNA reads TGTGCCAGCAGCCCAAGGGGCGGGCGTCCTAGGGAGACCCAGTACTTC.

This CDR3 is CASSLEGNTEAFF. In nucleotides, the CDR3 is TGCGCCAGCAGCTTGGAAGGGAACACTGAAGCTTTCTTT. V is TRBV5-1 and J is TRBJ1-1; no definite D call. CDR3 size: 13 residues. The ends were cut back, 0 bases at V and 1 base at J, with 4 bases in the middle. The germline gives CDR1 SGHRS, CDR2 YFSETQ.

The J gene is TRBJ2-7, the V gene TRBV18; no clear D gene. CDR1 is KGHSH, CDR2 LQKENI, per germline. Trimming took off 6 bases at V and 2 bases at J, with 14 bases between the two ends. The CDR3 loop spans 14 amino acids. The CDR3, as DNA: TGTGCCAGCTCGAGATGGACGGACCCCTACGAGCAGTACTTC. Encoded protein: CASSRWTDPYEQYF.

The chain combines TRBV9 with TRBJ1-1; TRBD1 is a possible D gene (5 bases). This CDR3 contains 15 residues. Between the trimmed V and J ends, which lost 0 bases and 4 bases, there was a span of 13 bases. The germline V gene has CDR1 SGDLS and CDR2 YYNGEE. The CDR3 is CASSVVTGRGTEAFF. The CDR3 nucleotides are TGTGCCAGCAGCGTAGTAACAGGAAGGGGCACTGAAGCTTTCTTT.

The rearrangement links TRBV5-6 to TRBJ1-2; D is unresolved. The CDR3 is 13 residues long. V lost 2 bases and J lost 7, with 12 bases in between. Germline V gene sequence: CDR1 SGHDT, CDR2 YYEEEE. CDR3 residues: CASSLLASLGYTF. The CDR3 DNA is TGTGCCAGCAGCTTATTGGCCTCTCTTGGCTACACCTTC.

V usage is TRBV7-9 and J usage is TRBJ2-3, with 9 bases aligning to TRBD2. The CDR3 length is 16 residues. J lost 2 bases, V lost 0 bases, and 3 bases had no gene match. The germline V gene has CDR1 SEHNR and CDR2 FQNEAQ (reference sequence). This chain's CDR3 is CASSLASGGLTDTQYF. In nucleotides, the CDR3 is TGTGCCAGCAGCTTAGCTAGCGGGGGACTCACAGATACGCAGTATTTT.

The CDR3 DNA sequence: TGTGCCAGCACCAAAAGAGCCCTAAGCGGTGGCTACACCTTC. Protein product: CASTKRALSGGYTF. The chain combines TRBV6-5 with TRBJ1-2; D remains unclear. Trimming cost V 7 bases and J 7 bases, with 19 bases left between them. The CDR3 runs 14 residues. CDR1 and CDR2 (germline): MNHEY, SVGAGI.

The V gene is TRBV7-2, the J gene TRBJ2-5; tentative D call: TRBD2 (5 bases). The V end lost 4 bases, the J end lost 2 bases, and 11 bases lay between the germline ends. The CDR3 spans 14 residues. Germline V gene sequence: CDR1 SGHTA, CDR2 FQGNSA. Here the CDR3 DNA reads TGTGCCAGCAGCTCGCGGCGGGTGCAAGAGACCCAGTACTTC. It translates to CASSSRRVQETQYF.

The V gene is TRBV29-1, the J gene TRBJ1-3; the match to TRBD1 covers 7 bases. After removal of 3 bases from V and 2 bases from J, the junction contained 13 bases not matched to a gene. Germline V CDR1 and CDR2: SQVTM, ANQGSEA. The CDR3 sequence is 17 residues long. The CDR3 coding sequence is TGCAGCGTTGATAGGGCGCCTTCCAGGGGGACTGGAAACACCATATATTTT. Translation: CSVDRAPSRGTGNTIYF. The whole variable domain, remainder taken from reference TRBV29-1 and TRBJ1-3, is SAVISQKPSRDICQRGTSLTIQCQVDSQVTMMFWYRQQPGQSLTLIATANQGSEATYESGFVIDKFPISRPNLTFSTLTVSNMSPEDSSIYLCSVDRAPSRGTGNTIYFGEGSWLTVV.

The chain recombines TRBV5-4 with TRBJ2-1; a weak D match, TRBD2 (7 bases). CDR3 size: 16 residues. Trimming pared 3 bases from V and 8 bases from J, leaving 21 bases between. Germline V gives CDR1 SGHNT, CDR2 YYREEE (reference sequence). CDR3: CASSWGGRMGGYEQFF. CDR3 coding DNA: TGTGCCAGCAGCTGGGGGGGCAGGATGGGTGGCTATGAGCAGTTCTTC.

This rearrangement joins TRBV4-2 to TRBJ2-3, with 10 positions matching TRBD1. There are 15 residues in the CDR3. From germline, CDR1 is LGHNA and CDR2 YNFKEQ. V lost 0 bases, J lost 3 bases, and 0 bases stayed unmatched. In nucleotides, the CDR3 is TGTGCCAGCAGCCAAGAGGGACAGGGGACAGATACGCAGTATTTT. Translated, it gives CASSQEGQGTDTQYF.